The clone carrying this T cell receptor beta chain was detected once. Between the trimmed V and J ends, which lost 6 bases and 6 bases, there was a span of 15 bases. Germline V gives CDR1 MDHEN, CDR2 SYDVKM. There are 14 residues in the CDR3. CD45RO-negative CD8 cells positively selected for CCR7 made up the naive population, which excluded terminally differentiated effector memory CD45RA+ cells. Repertoires were generated with immunoSEQ multiplex PCR, while TCRdb's copy carries only in-frame clones and drops some. The data contain 1.5 million to 2.5 million clones, roughly 95% of them singletons. The sample belongs to a study of shared clonotypes between healthy human individuals.

This chain uses TRBV28 with TRBJ2-1; D is undetermined. The clonotype originates from a man younger than 30 in good health. Sequenced input: naive CD8+ T cells sorted from blood. The CDR3 coding sequence is TGTGCCAGCAGCCCCCGTGGGCCTCCCAATGAGCAGTTCTTC. Translated, it gives CASSPRGPPNEQFF.